The T cell receptor (beta chain) described here comes from a study of cytomegalovirus exposure and HLA in healthy donors. A note on this clone: Its matching antigen is unknown.

Study results and caveats: The classifier reportedly diagnosed cytomegalovirus status with high specificity and sensitivity.

Per the germline V gene, CDR1 is SGHTA and CDR2 is FQGNSA. This CDR3 spans 18 amino acids. J was trimmed by 2 bases and V by 5 bases; bases with no gene match: 12. 13 Jbeta primers and 60 Vbeta primers were used for the PCR. TCRdb keeps only in-frame clones here, not all; method: immunoSEQ multiplex PCR. The sample contains about 99,000 clones, roughly 78% of which appear only once. This receptor was identified in a woman aged 40 to 50 in good health and CMV-seronegative. The rearrangement joins TRBV7-2 to TRBJ2-7, with 13 bases lining up with TRBD2. Sequenced: PBMCs. The CDR3 nucleotides read TGTGCCAGCAGCCATTCGCCTCCGGGACTAGCGGGGACCTACGAGCAGTACTTC. Translated, it gives CASSHSPPGLAGTYEQYF. Combining the CDR3 with reference TRBV7-2 and TRBJ2-7 gives the whole variable domain GAGVSQSPSNKVTEKGKDVELRCDPISGHTALYWYRQSLGQGLEFLIYFQGNSAPDKSGLPSDRFSAERTGGSVSTLTIQRTQQEDSAVYLCASSHSPPGLAGTYEQYFGPGTRLTVT.